Detailed here is one T cell receptor (beta chain). This sequence may be a read error, since a much larger clone differs from it by one base. TCRdb analysed the reads with MiXCR anew, one entry per CDR3 protein. The sample lists around 50,000 distinct CDR3 sequences, around 6.7% occurring once. This entry belongs to a study of patients with pleural tuberculosis. The germline V gene encodes CDR1 MGHRA and CDR2 YSYEKL. The length of the CDR3 is 16 residues. The chain carries TRBV4-1 and TRBJ1-3; D is perhaps TRBD1 (5 bases). The receptor was derived from a human donor with pleural tuberculosis. The chain's CDR3 is CASGQRRDFSGNTIYF. DNA of the CDR3: TGCGCCAGCGGCCAACGGAGGGACTTCTCTGGAAACACCATATATTTT.